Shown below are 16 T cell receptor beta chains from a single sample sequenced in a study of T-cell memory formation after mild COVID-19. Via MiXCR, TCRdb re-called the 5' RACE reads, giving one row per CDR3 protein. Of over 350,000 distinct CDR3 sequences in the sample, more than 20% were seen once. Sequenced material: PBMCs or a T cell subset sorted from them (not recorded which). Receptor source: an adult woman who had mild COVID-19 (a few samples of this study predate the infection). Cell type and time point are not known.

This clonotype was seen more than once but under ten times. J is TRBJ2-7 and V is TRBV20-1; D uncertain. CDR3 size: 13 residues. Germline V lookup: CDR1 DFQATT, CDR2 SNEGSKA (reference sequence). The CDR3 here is CRAVSGETYEQYF. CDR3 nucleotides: TGCAGAGCAGTGTCAGGAGAAACCTACGAGCAGTACTTC.

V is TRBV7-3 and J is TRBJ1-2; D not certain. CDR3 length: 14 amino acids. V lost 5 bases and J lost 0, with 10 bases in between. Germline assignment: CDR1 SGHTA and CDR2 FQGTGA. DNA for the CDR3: TGTGCCAGCAGCCCCCGGCCAGCTAACTATGGCTACACCTTC. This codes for CASSPRPANYGYTF.

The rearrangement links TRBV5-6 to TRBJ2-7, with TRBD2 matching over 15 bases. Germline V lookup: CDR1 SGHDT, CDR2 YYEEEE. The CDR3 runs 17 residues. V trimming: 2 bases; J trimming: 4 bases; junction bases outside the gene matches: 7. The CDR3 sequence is CASSLRGLAGGHYEQYF. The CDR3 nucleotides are TGTGCCAGCAGCTTACGAGGACTAGCGGGGGGGCATTACGAGCAGTACTTC.

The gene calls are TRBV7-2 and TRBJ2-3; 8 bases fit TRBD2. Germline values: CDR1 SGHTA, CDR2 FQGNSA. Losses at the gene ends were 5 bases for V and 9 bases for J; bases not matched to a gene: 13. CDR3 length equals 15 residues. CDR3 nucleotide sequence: TGTGCCAGCAGCCTCACTAGCGGCCCCAGGCACACGCAGTATTTT. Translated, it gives CASSLTSGPRHTQYF.

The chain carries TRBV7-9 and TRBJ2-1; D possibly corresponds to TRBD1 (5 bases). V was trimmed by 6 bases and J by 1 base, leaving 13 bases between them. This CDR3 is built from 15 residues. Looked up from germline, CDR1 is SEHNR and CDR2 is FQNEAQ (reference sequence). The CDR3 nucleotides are TGTGCCAGCAGGGATGGCAGGGCGTCCTACAATGAGCAGTTCTTC. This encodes CASRDGRASYNEQFF.

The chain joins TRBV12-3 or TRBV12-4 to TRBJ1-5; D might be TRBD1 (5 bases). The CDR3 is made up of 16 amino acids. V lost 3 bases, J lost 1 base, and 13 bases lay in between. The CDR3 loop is CASSLGRTGSNQPQHF. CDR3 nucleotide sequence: TGTGCCAGCAGTTTGGGACGGACCGGGAGCAATCAGCCCCAGCATTTT.

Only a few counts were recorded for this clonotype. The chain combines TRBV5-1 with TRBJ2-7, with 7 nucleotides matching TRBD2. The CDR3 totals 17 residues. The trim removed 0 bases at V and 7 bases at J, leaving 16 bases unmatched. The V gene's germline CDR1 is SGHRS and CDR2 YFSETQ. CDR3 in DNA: TGCGCCAGCAGCTTGGGAACTAGCGCTTCTGGCTCTAAAGAGCAGTACTTC. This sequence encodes CASSLGTSASGSKEQYF.

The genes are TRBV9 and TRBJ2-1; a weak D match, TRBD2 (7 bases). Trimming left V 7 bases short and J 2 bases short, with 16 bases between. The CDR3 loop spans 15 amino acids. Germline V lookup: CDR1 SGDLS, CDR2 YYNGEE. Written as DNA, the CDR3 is TGTGCCAGCGCTAGGGAGGGGGAACCCTACAATGAGCAGTTCTTC. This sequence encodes CASAREGEPYNEQFF.

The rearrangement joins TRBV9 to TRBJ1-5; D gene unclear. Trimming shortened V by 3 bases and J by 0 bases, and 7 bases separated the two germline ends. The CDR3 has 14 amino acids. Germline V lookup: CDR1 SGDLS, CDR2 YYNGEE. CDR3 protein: CASSASNSNQPQHF. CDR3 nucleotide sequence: TGTGCCAGCAGCGCCTCGAATAGCAATCAGCCCCAGCATTTT.

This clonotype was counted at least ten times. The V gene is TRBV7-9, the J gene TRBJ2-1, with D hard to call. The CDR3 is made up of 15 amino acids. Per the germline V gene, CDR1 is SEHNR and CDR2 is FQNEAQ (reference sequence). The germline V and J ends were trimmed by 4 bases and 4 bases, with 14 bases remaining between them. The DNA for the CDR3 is TGTGCCAGCAGCTCAACATCGCCTTCTTACAATGAGCAGTTCTTC. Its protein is CASSSTSPSYNEQFF.

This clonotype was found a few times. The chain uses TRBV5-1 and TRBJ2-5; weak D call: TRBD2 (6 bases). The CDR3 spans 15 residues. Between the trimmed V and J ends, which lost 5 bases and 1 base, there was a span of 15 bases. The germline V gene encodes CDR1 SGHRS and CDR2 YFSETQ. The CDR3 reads CASRLEGRRQETQYF. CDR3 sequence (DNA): TGCGCCAGCAGGCTGGAGGGACGCCGCCAAGAGACCCAGTACTTC.

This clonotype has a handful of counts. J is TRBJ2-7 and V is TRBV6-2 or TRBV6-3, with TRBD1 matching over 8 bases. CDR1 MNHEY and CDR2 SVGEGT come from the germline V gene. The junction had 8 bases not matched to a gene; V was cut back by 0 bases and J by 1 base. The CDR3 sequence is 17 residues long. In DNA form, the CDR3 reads TGTGCCAGCAGTTACTCGATACTAAGGACAGGGTCCTACGAGCAGTACTTC. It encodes CASSYSILRTGSYEQYF.

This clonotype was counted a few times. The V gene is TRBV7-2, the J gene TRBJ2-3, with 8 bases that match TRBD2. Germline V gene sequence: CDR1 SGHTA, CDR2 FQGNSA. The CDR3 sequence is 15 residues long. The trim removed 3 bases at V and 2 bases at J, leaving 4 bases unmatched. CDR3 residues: CASSFQRGITDTQYF. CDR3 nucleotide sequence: TGTGCCAGCAGCTTTCAGCGGGGGATCACAGATACGCAGTATTTT.

Here the CDR3 reads CSADDQGGMGHEQFF. The CDR3 DNA sequence: TGCAGTGCCGACGACCAGGGGGGCATGGGGCATGAGCAGTTCTTC. This sequence joins TRBV20-1 and TRBJ2-1, with TRBD1 as a possible D gene (7 bases). From germline, CDR1 is DFQATT and CDR2 SNEGSKA (reference sequence). This CDR3 is built from 15 residues. V was shortened by 6 bases and J by 8 bases, with 23 bases between the two germline ends.

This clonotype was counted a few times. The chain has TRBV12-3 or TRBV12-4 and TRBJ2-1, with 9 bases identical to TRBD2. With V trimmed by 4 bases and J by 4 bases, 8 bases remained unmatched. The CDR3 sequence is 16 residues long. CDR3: CASSSGGTSIYNEQFF. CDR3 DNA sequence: TGTGCCAGCAGTTCTGGCGGGACTAGCATTTACAATGAGCAGTTCTTC.

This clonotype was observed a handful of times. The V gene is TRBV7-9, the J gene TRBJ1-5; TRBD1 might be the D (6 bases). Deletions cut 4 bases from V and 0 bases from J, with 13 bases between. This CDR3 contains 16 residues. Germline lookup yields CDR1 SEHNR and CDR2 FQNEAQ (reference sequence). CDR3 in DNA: TGTGCCAGCAGCTCAGAGGGGGGCCCTAGCAATCAGCCCCAGCATTTT. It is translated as CASSSEGGPSNQPQHF.